This TCR beta chain was found in a study of blood T cell repertoires in COVID-19. Germline values: CDR1 MDHEN, CDR2 SYDVKM. CDR3 size: 11 residues. Produced via immunoSEQ multiplex PCR; TCRdb's table is partial and in-frame only. The sample includes under 200,000 clones, approximately 86% of them seen just once. This sequence was found in a woman of 80 years or more with COVID-19, enrolled during active disease. The sample taken for sequencing was peripheral blood. The chain carries TRBV28 and TRBJ1-2; D may be TRBD1 (5 bases). The chain's CDR3 is CAVGEGYGYTF. In nucleotides, the CDR3 is TGTGCTGTAGGGGAGGGCTATGGCTACACCTTC.